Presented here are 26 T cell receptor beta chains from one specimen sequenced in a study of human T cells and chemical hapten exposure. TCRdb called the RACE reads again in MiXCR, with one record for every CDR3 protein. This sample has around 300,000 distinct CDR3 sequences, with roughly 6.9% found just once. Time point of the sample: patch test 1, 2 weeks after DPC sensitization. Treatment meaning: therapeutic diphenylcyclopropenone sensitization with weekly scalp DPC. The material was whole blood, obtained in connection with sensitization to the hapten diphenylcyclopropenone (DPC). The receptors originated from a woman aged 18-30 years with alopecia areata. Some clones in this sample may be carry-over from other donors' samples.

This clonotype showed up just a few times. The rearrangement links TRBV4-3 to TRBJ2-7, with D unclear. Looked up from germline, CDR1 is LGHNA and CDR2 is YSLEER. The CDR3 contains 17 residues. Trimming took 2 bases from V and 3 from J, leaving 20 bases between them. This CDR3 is CASSQLTGPASIYEQYF. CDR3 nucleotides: TGCGCCAGCAGCCAACTAACCGGGCCGGCCTCGATCTACGAGCAGTACTTC.

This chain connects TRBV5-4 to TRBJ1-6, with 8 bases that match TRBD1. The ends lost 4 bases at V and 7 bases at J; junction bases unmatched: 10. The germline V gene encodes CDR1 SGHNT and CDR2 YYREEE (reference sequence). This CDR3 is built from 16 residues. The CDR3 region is CASSRGQGEKNSPLHF. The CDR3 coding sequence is TGTGCCAGCAGCCGCGGACAGGGAGAGAAGAATTCACCCCTCCACTTT.

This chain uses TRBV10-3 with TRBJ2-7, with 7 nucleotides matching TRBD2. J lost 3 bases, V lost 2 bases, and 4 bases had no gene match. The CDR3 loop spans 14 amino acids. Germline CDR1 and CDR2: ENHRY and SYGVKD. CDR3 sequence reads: CAISERGDVYEQYF. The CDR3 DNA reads TGTGCCATCAGTGAGCGGGGGGACGTCTACGAGCAGTACTTC.

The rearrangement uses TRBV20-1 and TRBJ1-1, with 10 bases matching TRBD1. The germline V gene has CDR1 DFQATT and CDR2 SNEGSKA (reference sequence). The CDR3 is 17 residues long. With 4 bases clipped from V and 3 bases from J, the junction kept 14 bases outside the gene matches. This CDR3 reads CSAKPGQGFVRYTEAFF. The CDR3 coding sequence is TGCAGTGCTAAGCCGGGACAGGGGTTTGTGCGCTACACTGAAGCTTTCTTT.

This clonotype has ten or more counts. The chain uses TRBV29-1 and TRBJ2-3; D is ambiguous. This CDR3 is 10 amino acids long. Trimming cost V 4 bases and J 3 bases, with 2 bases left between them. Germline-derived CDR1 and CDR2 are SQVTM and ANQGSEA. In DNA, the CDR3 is TGCAGCGTTGGGACAGATACGCAGTATTTT. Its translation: CSVGTDTQYF.

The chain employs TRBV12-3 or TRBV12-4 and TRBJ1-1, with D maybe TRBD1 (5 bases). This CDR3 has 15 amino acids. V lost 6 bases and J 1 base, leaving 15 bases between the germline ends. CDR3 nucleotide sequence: TGTGCCAGCAGGATGTTGTCAAGGGGGAACACTGAAGCTTTCTTT. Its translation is CASRMLSRGNTEAFF.

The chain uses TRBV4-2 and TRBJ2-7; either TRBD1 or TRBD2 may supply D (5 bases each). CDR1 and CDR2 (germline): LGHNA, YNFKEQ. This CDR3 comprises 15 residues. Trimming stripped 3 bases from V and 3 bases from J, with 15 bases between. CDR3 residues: CASSHLRDQGYEQYF. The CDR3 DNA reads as TGTGCCAGCAGCCACCTACGGGACCAGGGCTACGAGCAGTACTTC.

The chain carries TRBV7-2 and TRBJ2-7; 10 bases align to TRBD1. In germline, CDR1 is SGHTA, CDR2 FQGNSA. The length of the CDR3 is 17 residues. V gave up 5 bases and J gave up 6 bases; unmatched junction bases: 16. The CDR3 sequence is CASSKAPPTGGKGEQYF. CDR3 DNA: TGTGCCAGCAGCAAAGCTCCCCCGACAGGGGGCAAGGGCGAGCAGTACTTC.

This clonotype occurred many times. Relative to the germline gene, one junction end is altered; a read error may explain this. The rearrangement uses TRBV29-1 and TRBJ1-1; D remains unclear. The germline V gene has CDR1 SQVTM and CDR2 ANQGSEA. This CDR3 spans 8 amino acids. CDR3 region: CSAGVLLF. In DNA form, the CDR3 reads TGCAGCGCGGGCGTTCTCCTCTTT.

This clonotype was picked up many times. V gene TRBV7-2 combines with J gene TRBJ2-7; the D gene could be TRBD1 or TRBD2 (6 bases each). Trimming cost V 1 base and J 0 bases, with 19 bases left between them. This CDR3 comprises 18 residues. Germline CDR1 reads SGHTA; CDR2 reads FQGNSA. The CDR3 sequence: CASSLVGQGTVSSYEQYF. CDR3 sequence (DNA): TGTGCCAGCAGCTTAGTAGGGCAGGGGACTGTGAGCTCCTACGAGCAGTACTTC.

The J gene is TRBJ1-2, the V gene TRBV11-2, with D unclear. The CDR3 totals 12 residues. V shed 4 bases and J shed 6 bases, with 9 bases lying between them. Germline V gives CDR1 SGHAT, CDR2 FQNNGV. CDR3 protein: CASSYEGDGYTF. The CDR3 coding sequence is TGTGCCAGCAGCTATGAGGGAGATGGCTACACCTTC.

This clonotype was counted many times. The CDR3 is CASSPPSSGYNEQFF. The CDR3, as DNA: TGTGCCAGCAGTCCCCCTAGTAGCGGGTACAATGAGCAGTTCTTC. The V and J genes are TRBV11-2 and TRBJ2-1, with 7 bases that match TRBD2. This CDR3 is 15 amino acids long. CDR1 and CDR2 (germline): SGHAT, FQNNGV. Trimming took 6 bases from V and 4 from J; bases not matched to a gene: 9. The full variable domain, completed using reference TRBV11-2 and TRBJ2-1, is EAGVAQSPRYKIIEKRQSVAFWCNPISGHATLYWYQQILGQGPKLLIQFQNNGVVDDSQLPKDRFSAERLKGVDSTLKIQPAKLEDSAVYLCASSPPSSGYNEQFFGPGTRLTVL.

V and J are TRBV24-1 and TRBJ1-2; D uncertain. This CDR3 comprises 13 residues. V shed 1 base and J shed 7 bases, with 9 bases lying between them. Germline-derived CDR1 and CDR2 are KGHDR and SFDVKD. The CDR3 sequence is CATSDFSLGGYTF. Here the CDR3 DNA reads TGTGCCACCAGTGATTTTTCATTAGGTGGCTACACCTTC.

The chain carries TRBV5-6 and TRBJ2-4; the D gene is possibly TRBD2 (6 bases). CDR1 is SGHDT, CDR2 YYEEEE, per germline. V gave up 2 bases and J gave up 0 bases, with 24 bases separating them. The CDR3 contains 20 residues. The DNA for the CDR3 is TGTGCCAGCAGCTTTAGGATTCTGTCGGCGGGGTTCTTAGCCAAAAACATTCAGTACTTC. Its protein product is CASSFRILSAGFLAKNIQYF.

The CDR3: CSAIASGGAANTGELFF. Here the CDR3 DNA reads TGCAGTGCTATCGCTAGCGGGGGGGCCGCGAACACCGGGGAGCTGTTTTTT. The chain employs TRBV20-1 and TRBJ2-2, with 12 bases identical to TRBD2. This CDR3 contains 17 residues. V trimming: 4 bases; J trimming: 0 bases; junction bases outside the gene matches: 6. The V gene's germline CDR1 is DFQATT and CDR2 SNEGSKA (reference sequence).

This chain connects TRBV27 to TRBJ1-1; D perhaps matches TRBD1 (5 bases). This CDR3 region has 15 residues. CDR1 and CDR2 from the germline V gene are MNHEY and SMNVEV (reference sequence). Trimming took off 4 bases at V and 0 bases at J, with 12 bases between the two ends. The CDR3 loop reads CASSSTGRLNTEAFF. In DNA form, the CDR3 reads TGTGCCAGCAGTTCTACGGGACGTCTGAACACTGAAGCTTTCTTT.

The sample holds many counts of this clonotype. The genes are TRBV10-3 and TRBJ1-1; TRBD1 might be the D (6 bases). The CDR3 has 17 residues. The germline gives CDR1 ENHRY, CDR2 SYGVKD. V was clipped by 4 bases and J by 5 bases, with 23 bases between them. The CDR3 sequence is CAISGGLIGRGGTEAFF. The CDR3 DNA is TGTGCCATCAGTGGTGGGCTGATAGGCAGGGGTGGAACTGAAGCTTTCTTT.

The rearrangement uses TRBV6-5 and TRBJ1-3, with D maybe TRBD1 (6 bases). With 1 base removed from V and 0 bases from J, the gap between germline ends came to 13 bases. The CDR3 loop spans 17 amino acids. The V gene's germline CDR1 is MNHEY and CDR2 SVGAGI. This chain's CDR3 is CASSYLAGESSGNTIYF. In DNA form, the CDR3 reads TGTGCCAGCAGTTACTTGGCAGGGGAGAGCTCTGGAAACACCATATATTTT.

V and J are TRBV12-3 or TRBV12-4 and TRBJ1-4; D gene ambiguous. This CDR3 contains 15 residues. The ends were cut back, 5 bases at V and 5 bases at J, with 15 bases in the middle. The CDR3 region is CASSQTGLPNEKLFF. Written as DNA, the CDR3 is TGTGCCAGCAGTCAGACGGGTCTCCCCAATGAAAAACTGTTTTTT.

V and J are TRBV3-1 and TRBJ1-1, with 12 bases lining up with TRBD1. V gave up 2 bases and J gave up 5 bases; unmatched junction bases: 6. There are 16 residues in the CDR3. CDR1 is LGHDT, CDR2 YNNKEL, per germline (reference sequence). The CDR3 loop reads CASSQWDRGPWTEAFF. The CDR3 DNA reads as TGTGCCAGCAGCCAATGGGACAGGGGGCCATGGACTGAAGCTTTCTTT.

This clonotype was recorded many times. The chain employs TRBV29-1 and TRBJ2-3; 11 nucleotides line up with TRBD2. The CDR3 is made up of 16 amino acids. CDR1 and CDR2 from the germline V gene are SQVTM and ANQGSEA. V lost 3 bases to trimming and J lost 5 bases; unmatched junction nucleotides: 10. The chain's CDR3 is CSVDTPSGGLGDTQYF. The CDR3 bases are TGCAGCGTTGATACCCCTAGCGGGGGGCTTGGAGATACGCAGTATTTT.

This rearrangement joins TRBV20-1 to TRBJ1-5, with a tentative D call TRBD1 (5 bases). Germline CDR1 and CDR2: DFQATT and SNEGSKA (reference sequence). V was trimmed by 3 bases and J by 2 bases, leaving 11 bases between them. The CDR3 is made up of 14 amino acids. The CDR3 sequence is CSASDLGGNQPQHF. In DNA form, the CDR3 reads TGCAGTGCTAGTGATTTGGGGGGCAATCAGCCCCAGCATTTT.

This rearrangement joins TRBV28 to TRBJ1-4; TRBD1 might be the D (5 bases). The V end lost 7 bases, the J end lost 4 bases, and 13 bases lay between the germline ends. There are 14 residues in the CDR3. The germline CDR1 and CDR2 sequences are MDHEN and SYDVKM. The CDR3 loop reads CASIPGGGNEKLFF. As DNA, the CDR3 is TGTGCCAGCATCCCGGGGGGGGGTAATGAAAAACTGTTTTTT.

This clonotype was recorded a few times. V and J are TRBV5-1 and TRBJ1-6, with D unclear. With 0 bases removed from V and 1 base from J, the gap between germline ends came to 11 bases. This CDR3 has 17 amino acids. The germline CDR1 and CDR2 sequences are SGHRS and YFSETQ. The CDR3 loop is CASSLALGGSYNSPLHF. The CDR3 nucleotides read TGCGCCAGCAGCTTGGCTTTGGGAGGTTCCTATAATTCACCCCTCCACTTT.

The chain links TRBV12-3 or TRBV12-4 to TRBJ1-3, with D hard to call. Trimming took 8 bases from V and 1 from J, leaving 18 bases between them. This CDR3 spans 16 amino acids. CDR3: CASSPVVLRSGNTIYF. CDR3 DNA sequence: TGTGCCAGCTCCCCGGTCGTTCTACGGTCTGGAAACACCATATATTTT.

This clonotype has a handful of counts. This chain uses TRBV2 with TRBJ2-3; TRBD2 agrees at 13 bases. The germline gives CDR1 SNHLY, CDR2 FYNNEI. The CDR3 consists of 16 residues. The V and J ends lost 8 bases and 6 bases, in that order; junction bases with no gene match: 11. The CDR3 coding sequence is TGTGCCAGCCGACTAACTAGCGGGGGGGCCGGGGATACGCAGTATTTT. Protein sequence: CASRLTSGGAGDTQYF.